This record looks at one T cell receptor (beta chain) sequence and its context. Its antigen remains unknown. V shed 0 bases and J shed 9 bases, with 6 bases lying between them. The CDR3 has 11 residues. Per germline, CDR1 GTSNPN and CDR2 SVGIG (reference sequence). The data were taken from a study of long-term antiretroviral therapy in people with HIV. Study-wide findings and caveats: It was observed that HIV repertoires exhibited narrower CDR3 length ranges than controls. Repertoire composition at all time points was dominated by clones that had expanded before ART. Sampling of blood ran from about 2003 to 2017, and older ART regimens were possibly in use.

Specimens held roughly 0.95-11 million cryopreserved PBMC prior to DNA extraction. Researchers ran immunoSEQ v3.0 at survey level. Using immunoSEQ multiplex PCR, the repertoire was profiled, and TCRdb retains in-frame clones only, with some absent. This sample has over 25,000 clones, with about 80% found just once. This material consisted of unsorted PBMCs, taken 1.1 years before starting antiretroviral therapy. The chain has TRBV30 and TRBJ2-1; D ambiguous. This clonotype was obtained from a woman in her twenties or thirties with HIV. In DNA, the CDR3 is TGTGCCTGGAGTGTAAATATTGAGCAGTTCTTC. Translating gives CAWSVNIEQFF.